A single sample is the source of the 28 T cell receptor beta chains below, sequenced in a study of Ad26.COV2.S vaccination and SARS-CoV-2 variants. Sequencing was performed with immunoSEQ multiplex PCR; in TCRdb, only in-frame clones are kept and a portion is missing. The sample records over 300,000 clones, about 80% being singletons. Treatment meaning: 15 to 20 received Ad26.COV2.S at low or high dose, single or two shots; about five received placebo; per-sample allocation not given. The study sampled participants on day 63 after the first vaccine or placebo injection. The sequences come from peripheral blood, collected in a trial of Ad26.COV2.S vaccine versus placebo. The receptors derive from a person aged 18-65 years who received the Ad26.COV2.S COVID-19 vaccine or a placebo.

This clone came up a few times. The chain has TRBV13 and TRBJ1-5; TRBD1 might be the D (6 bases). V was pared by 5 bases and J by 4 bases, with 15 bases between. Germline CDR1 and CDR2: PRHDT and FYEKMQ (reference sequence). The CDR3 has 15 residues. For the CDR3, the DNA is TGTGCCAGCAGCGTGAGGGGGACATCTAATCAGCCCCAGCATTTT. Translated, it gives CASSVRGTSNQPQHF. The full variable domain, its missing parts supplied by reference TRBV13 and TRBJ1-5, is AAGVIQSPRHLIKEKRETATLKCYPIPRHDTVYWYQQGPGQDPQFLISFYEKMQSDKGSIPDRFSAQQFSDYHSELNMSSLELGDSALYFCASSVRGTSNQPQHFGDGTRLSIL.

The gene calls are TRBV11-2 and TRBJ2-1, with D maybe TRBD2 (5 bases). The V gene lost 4 bases and the J gene lost 2 bases, with 12 bases spanning the gap. CDR3 size: 15 residues. The germline V gene encodes CDR1 SGHAT and CDR2 FQNNGV. The CDR3 loop is CASSSWTLAYNEQFF. CDR3 sequence (DNA): TGTGCCAGCAGCTCGTGGACTCTGGCCTACAATGAGCAGTTCTTC.

The gene calls are TRBV6-5 and TRBJ1-2; tentatively, D is TRBD1 (6 bases). The CDR3 has 11 amino acids. Trimming stripped 8 bases from V and 7 bases from J, with 11 bases between. Germline-derived CDR1 and CDR2 are MNHEY and SVGAGI. The CDR3 bases are TGTGCCAGCTCACAGGGTAGTGGCTACACCTTC. Protein sequence: CASSQGSGYTF.

This sequence joins TRBV24-1 and TRBJ1-1; the D is unclear. The CDR3 spans 13 residues. The V gene lost 10 bases and the J gene lost 2 bases, with 13 bases spanning the gap. Germline values: CDR1 KGHDR, CDR2 SFDVKD. CDR3 residues: CATRDPYNTEAFF. The CDR3 nucleotides read TGTGCCACAAGAGATCCCTATAACACTGAAGCTTTCTTT.

The DNA for the CDR3 is TGTGCCAGCAGCCGTACTTTAACTAGCGGGGGCACAGATACGCAGTATTTT. Its protein is CASSRTLTSGGTDTQYF. The rearrangement links TRBV11-2 to TRBJ2-3, with TRBD2 matching 10 bases. Trimming took 5 bases from V and 1 from J; bases not matched to a gene: 9. CDR3 length: 17 amino acids. The germline V gene has CDR1 SGHAT and CDR2 FQNNGV.

The gene calls are TRBV11-2 and TRBJ1-2, with D possibly being TRBD1 (5 bases). V lost 1 base, J lost 1 base, and 7 bases lay in between. The CDR3 runs 14 residues. Germline loops: CDR1 SGHAT, CDR2 FQNNGV. In nucleotides, the CDR3 is TGTGCCAGCAGCTTAGCAGGGTATAACTATGGCTACACCTTC. As protein: CASSLAGYNYGYTF.

The chain couples TRBV11-3 to TRBJ2-1; TRBD1 or TRBD2 may be the D gene (6 bases each). Germline V gene sequence: CDR1 SGHNT, CDR2 YENEEA. The CDR3 runs to 16 residues. V was pared by 5 bases and J by 0 bases, with 14 bases between. The CDR3 DNA reads as TGTGCCAGCAGCGCTGGAGGGGGAAGCTCCTACAATGAGCAGTTCTTC. It codes for CASSAGGGSSYNEQFF.

The chain recombines TRBV2 with TRBJ2-7; 12 positions agree with TRBD2. The CDR3 runs 14 residues. Trimming cost V 3 bases and J 6 bases; bases outside gene matches: 3. In germline, CDR1 is SNHLY, CDR2 FYNNEI. The CDR3 DNA reads TGTGCCAGCAGTGATGGACTAGCGGGGATCGAGCAGTACTTC. Residues: CASSDGLAGIEQYF.

The chain employs TRBV5-6 and TRBJ1-2; weak D call: TRBD1 (5 bases). CDR3 length: 16 residues. From germline, CDR1 is SGHDT and CDR2 YYEEEE. Trimming removed 0 bases from V and 5 bases from J, with 17 bases in between. CDR3 DNA sequence: TGTGCCAGCAGCTTGGGACTGGGCGGGGGAGATTATGGCTACACCTTC. Translation gives CASSLGLGGGDYGYTF.

This chain uses TRBV19 with TRBJ2-3; TRBD2 matches at 11 bases. CDR3 length: 15 residues. The trim removed 4 bases at V and 5 bases at J, leaving 5 bases unmatched. CDR1 and CDR2 from the germline V gene are LNHDA and SQIVND (reference sequence). The CDR3 reads CASSTTSGSIDTQYF. CDR3 nucleotides: TGTGCCAGTAGTACCACTAGCGGGAGTATAGATACGCAGTATTTT.

The J gene is TRBJ2-7, the V gene TRBV18; 11 positions agree with TRBD1. Germline trimming cut 1 base from V and 3 bases from J; bases unmatched to any gene: 11. There are 18 residues in the CDR3. The germline V gene has CDR1 KGHSH and CDR2 LQKENI. In nucleotides, the CDR3 is TGTGCCAGCTCACCACGGACAGGGGGCGATCCGAAACTCTACGAGCAGTACTTC. Protein product: CASSPRTGGDPKLYEQYF.

This clone has just a few counts. The chain combines TRBV14 with TRBJ2-1; the D call may be TRBD1 or TRBD2 (5 bases each). The germline gives CDR1 SGHDN, CDR2 FVKESK. Deletions cut 1 base from V and 0 bases from J, with 10 bases between. The CDR3 has 16 amino acids. CDR3 protein: CASSQGGGYSYNEQFF. CDR3 nucleotides: TGTGCCAGCAGCCAAGGGGGCGGGTACTCCTACAATGAGCAGTTCTTC.

The chain uses TRBV7-2 and TRBJ2-2, with 10 bases matching TRBD2. The V gene end was trimmed by 8 bases and the J gene end by 6 bases; junction bases not matched to a gene: 9. CDR3 size: 15 residues. CDR1 is SGHTA and CDR2 is FQGNSA in the germline V gene. This CDR3 reads CASGRSGGAPGELFF. The CDR3 DNA reads as TGTGCCAGCGGACGGAGCGGGGGGGCCCCCGGGGAGCTGTTTTTT.

V usage is TRBV6-5 and J usage is TRBJ1-5; D possibly corresponds to TRBD1 (5 bases). Germline V gives CDR1 MNHEY, CDR2 SVGAGI. The CDR3 is 14 residues long. The V and J ends lost 5 bases and 7 bases respectively, with 15 bases between them. The CDR3 coding sequence is TGTGCCAGCAGTCCCCTCGGAGGGGAACAGCCCCAGCATTTT. It yields the protein CASSPLGGEQPQHF.

V usage is TRBV28 and J usage is TRBJ1-1, with TRBD1 as a possible D gene (5 bases). Germline V gene lookup returns CDR1 MDHEN and CDR2 SYDVKM. Deletions cut 8 bases from V and 1 base from J, with 11 bases between. The CDR3 spans 13 residues. This CDR3 reads CASGIQGNTEAFF. CDR3 bases: TGTGCCAGCGGGATTCAGGGGAACACTGAAGCTTTCTTT.

The rearrangement joins TRBV19 to TRBJ1-1, with 10 positions matching TRBD1. CDR1 LNHDA and CDR2 SQIVND come from the germline V gene (reference sequence). The CDR3 sequence is 14 residues long. With V trimmed by 10 bases and J by 5 bases, 10 bases remained unmatched. The CDR3 protein is CATKRDRGRTEAFF. The CDR3 region has the DNA TGTGCCACCAAACGTGACAGGGGGCGGACTGAAGCTTTCTTT. The whole variable domain, filled in from reference TRBV19 and TRBJ1-1, reads DGGITQSPKYLFRKEGQNVTLSCEQNLNHDAMYWYRQDPGQGLRLIYYSQIVNDFQKGDIAEGYSVSREKKESFPLTVTSAQKNPTAFYLCATKRDRGRTEAFFGQGTRLTVV.

This chain links TRBV7-9 with TRBJ1-1, with D uncertain. V was trimmed by 10 bases and J by 6 bases, leaving 6 bases between them. This CDR3 has 9 amino acids. The germline gives CDR1 SEHNR, CDR2 FQNEAQ (reference sequence). The CDR3 DNA sequence: TGTGCCACCTCCTCTGAAGCTTTCTTT. Residues: CATSSEAFF.

The table lists this clone with a count of one. The chain links TRBV20-1 to TRBJ1-3; D not resolved. This CDR3 has 9 residues. Germline V gives CDR1 DFQATT, CDR2 SNEGSKA (reference sequence). The CDR3 is CSGLNTIYF. CDR3 bases: TGCAGCGGCCTAAACACCATATATTTT.

In its sample, this clone was seen once. The chain carries TRBV4-1 and TRBJ1-1; a weak D match, TRBD1 (5 bases). Germline assignment: CDR1 MGHRA and CDR2 YSYEKL. The CDR3 length is 15 residues. V shed 4 bases and J shed 5 bases, with 17 bases lying between them. In DNA, the CDR3 is TGCGCCAGCAGCCGTTTACGACAGCCTGGGACTGAAGCTTTCTTT. It is translated as CASSRLRQPGTEAFF.

The chain couples TRBV3-1 (or the pseudogene TRBV3-2) to TRBJ2-3; D unclear. In germline, CDR1 is LGHDT, CDR2 YNNKEL (reference sequence). The V gene lost 1 base and the J gene lost 1 base, with 12 bases spanning the gap. The CDR3 runs to 16 residues. The CDR3 here is CASSQGPLWGTDTQYF. The CDR3 DNA reads TGTGCCAGCAGCCAAGGGCCGTTATGGGGCACAGATACGCAGTATTTT.

The chain links TRBV19 to TRBJ2-1; 11 positions match TRBD2. The J segment lost 12 bases and the V segment lost 0 bases, leaving 7 bases of the junction unmatched. Germline V gene lookup returns CDR1 LNHDA and CDR2 SQIVND (reference sequence). The CDR3 length is 15 residues. In nucleotides, the CDR3 is TGTGCCAGTAGTATAGATGGGACTAGCGGTATGGGGCAGTTCTTC. Its translation is CASSIDGTSGMGQFF.

This rearrangement joins TRBV4-3 to TRBJ1-3; D call uncertain. CDR3 length equals 15 residues. Germline V lookup: CDR1 LGHNA, CDR2 YSLEER. V was cut by 0 bases and J by 2 bases, with 8 bases left in between. DNA of the CDR3: TGCGCCAGCAGCCAAGAGGGTGGACCTGGAAACACCATATATTTT. Encoded protein: CASSQEGGPGNTIYF.

This sequence joins TRBV27 and TRBJ2-7; TRBD2 agrees at 11 bases. Germline V gene lookup returns CDR1 MNHEY and CDR2 SMNVEV (reference sequence). The CDR3 length is 15 residues. V was pared by 5 bases and J by 5 bases, with 8 bases of the junction left unmatched. CDR3 nucleotides: TGTGCCAGCAGTGCCTTGACTAGCGGGATCGACGAGCAGTACTTC. It encodes CASSALTSGIDEQYF.

The chain uses TRBV18 and TRBJ1-1; D not certain. The CDR3 contains 13 residues. Germline V lookup: CDR1 KGHSH, CDR2 LQKENI. Trimming cost V 3 bases and J 7 bases, with 12 bases left between them. The CDR3 is CASSPRVGSEAFF. The CDR3, as DNA: TGTGCCAGCTCACCCCGGGTAGGGAGTGAAGCTTTCTTT.

The V gene is TRBV29-1, the J gene TRBJ1-2, with 10 nucleotides matching TRBD1. V trimming: 6 bases; J trimming: 6 bases; junction bases outside the gene matches: 7. Per germline, CDR1 SQVTM and CDR2 ANQGSEA. The CDR3 is 13 residues long. The CDR3 region has the DNA TGCAGCGTGGATGGACAGGGGGGAGATGGCTACACCTTC. Translated: CSVDGQGGDGYTF.

V usage is TRBV7-9 and J usage is TRBJ1-5; maybe TRBD1 (5 bases). The CDR3 runs to 15 residues. The germline V gene encodes CDR1 SEHNR and CDR2 FQNEAQ (reference sequence). The ends were cut back, 5 bases at V and 6 bases at J, with 17 bases in the middle. The DNA of the CDR3 is TGTGCCAGCAGCGAAGATCTGGCAGGGTCTCAGCCCCAGCATTTT. This gives the protein CASSEDLAGSQPQHF.

This clone was seen a single time. The genes are TRBV5-1 and TRBJ1-4; no reliable D call. CDR1 is SGHRS and CDR2 is YFSETQ in the germline V gene. The CDR3 has 16 amino acids. Trimming took 0 bases from V and 5 from J, leaving 14 bases between them. The CDR3 spells CASSLAPGTRNEKLFF. In DNA, the CDR3 is TGCGCCAGCAGCTTGGCCCCAGGAACCCGGAATGAAAAACTGTTTTTT.

This sequence joins TRBV5-4 and TRBJ2-7, with D possibly matching TRBD2 (5 bases). Trimming removed 4 bases from V and 3 bases from J, with 14 bases in between. The CDR3 loop spans 14 amino acids. Germline CDR1 and CDR2: SGHNT and YYREEE (reference sequence). This CDR3 is CASSVVGLHYEQYF. The CDR3 DNA is TGTGCCAGCAGCGTGGTCGGACTGCACTACGAGCAGTACTTC.